A single sample is the source of the 3 T cell receptor beta chains below, sequenced in a study of blood T cell repertoires in COVID-19. TCRdb's table, derived via immunoSEQ multiplex PCR, lists solely in-frame clones and lacks some. This table has approximately 73,000 clones, more than 65% appearing once. The sample was peripheral blood. These receptors originate from a woman in her 70s with acute or convalescent COVID-19.

The CDR3 reads CASSHTRGAGGPRNEQFF. Written as DNA, the CDR3 is TGTGCCAGCAGCCACACAAGAGGAGCGGGGGGGCCAAGAAATGAGCAGTTCTTC. The gene calls are TRBV3-1 (or the pseudogene TRBV3-2) and TRBJ2-1; the match to TRBD2 covers 10 bases. V was pared by 3 bases and J by 7 bases, with 15 bases of the junction left unmatched. Germline V lookup: CDR1 LGHDT, CDR2 YNNKEL (reference sequence). The CDR3 totals 18 residues.

The genes are TRBV30 and TRBJ1-2, with D hard to call. The V and J ends lost 0 bases and 6 bases respectively, with 11 bases between them. Germline V gives CDR1 GTSNPN, CDR2 SVGIG (reference sequence). CDR3 size: 13 residues. In DNA form, the CDR3 reads TGTGCCTGGAGTGTACAACCAGTGAATGGCTACACCTTC. As protein: CAWSVQPVNGYTF. Looking up the rest from reference TRBV30 and TRBJ1-2 gives the full variable domain: SQTIHQWPATLVQPVGSPLSLECTVEGTSNPNLYWYRQAAGRGLQLLFYSVGIGQISSEVPQNLSASRPQDRQFILSSKKLLLSDSGFYLCAWSVQPVNGYTFGSGTRLTVV.

V gene TRBV11-2 combines with J gene TRBJ2-3, with TRBD2 as a possible D gene (7 bases). From germline, CDR1 is SGHAT and CDR2 FQNNGV. The CDR3 has 15 amino acids. V was shortened by 2 bases and J by 3 bases, with 12 bases between the two germline ends. CDR3 sequence reads: CASSLRGAGTDTQYF. In nucleotides, the CDR3 is TGTGCCAGCAGCTTACGGGGGGCGGGTACAGATACGCAGTATTTT.